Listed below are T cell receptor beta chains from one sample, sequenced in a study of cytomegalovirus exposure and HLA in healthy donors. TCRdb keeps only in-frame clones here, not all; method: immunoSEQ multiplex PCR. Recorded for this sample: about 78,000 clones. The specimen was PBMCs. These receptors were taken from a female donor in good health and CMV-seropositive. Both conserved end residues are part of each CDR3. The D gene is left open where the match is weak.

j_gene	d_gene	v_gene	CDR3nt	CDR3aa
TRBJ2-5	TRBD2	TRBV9	TGTGCCAGCAGCGGGGGACTAGTGAGAGAGACCCAGTACTTC	CASSGGLVRETQYF
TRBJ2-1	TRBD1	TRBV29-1	TGCAGCGTGGACAGGGGAGGTTTCAATGAGCAGTTCTTC	CSVDRGGFNEQFF
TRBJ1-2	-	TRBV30	TGTGCCTGGGGGCGGGTTGACTCGGTTAACTATGGCTACACCTTC	CAWGRVDSVNYGYTF
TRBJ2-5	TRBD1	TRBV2	TGTGCCAGCAGTGAAGCGCGGACAGGGGCCCAAGAGACCCAGTACTTC	CASSEARTGAQETQYF
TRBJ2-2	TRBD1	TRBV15	TGTGCCACCAGCGGGCTCAGACAGGGGATTAACACCGGGGAGCTGTTTTTT	CATSGLRQGINTGELFF
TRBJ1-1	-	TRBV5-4	TGTGCCAGCAGCTGGGGCGCGGAGACTGAAGCTTTCTTT	CASSWGAETEAFF
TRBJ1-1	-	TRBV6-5	TGTGCCAGCAGTCCACAGAGGAACACTGAAGCTTTCTTT	CASSPQRNTEAFF
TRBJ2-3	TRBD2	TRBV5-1	TGCGCCAGCAGCTTTAGCGGGAGTTGGGCAGATACGCAGTATTTT	CASSFSGSWADTQYF
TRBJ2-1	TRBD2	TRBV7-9	TGTGCCAGCAGCTTAGAGACTAGCGGGGGCCACTACAATGAGCAGTTCTTC	CASSLETSGGHYNEQFF
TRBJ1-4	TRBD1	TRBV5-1	TGCGCCAGCAGCTTTGGACAGGGGGTCACTAATGAAAAACTGTTTTTT	CASSFGQGVTNEKLFF
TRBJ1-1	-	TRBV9	TGTGCCAGCAGCGTAGTGGGGGGAGAGACTGAAGCTTTCTTT	CASSVVGGETEAFF
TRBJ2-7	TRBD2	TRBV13	TGTGCCAGCAGCTTAGAGGGCGGGAGAGGCGTCTACGAGCAGTACTTC	CASSLEGGRGVYEQYF
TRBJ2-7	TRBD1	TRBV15	TGTGCCACCAGCAGAGGTCCAGGGGGTTCCTACGAGCAGTACTTC	CATSRGPGGSYEQYF
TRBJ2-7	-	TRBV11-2	TGTGCCAGCAGCTTAATCGCCGGGACACGGCGGTACGAGCAGTACTTC	CASSLIAGTRRYEQYF
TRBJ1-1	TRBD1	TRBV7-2	TGTGCCAGCAGCCCCGGACAGGGGCAAACTTTCTTT	CASSPGQGQTFF
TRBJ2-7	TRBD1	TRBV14	TGTGCCAGCAGCCAGGACAGGACCTACGAGCAGTACTTC	CASSQDRTYEQYF
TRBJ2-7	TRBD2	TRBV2	TGTGCCAGCAAGGAGTCGGGAGGGCCCCACGAGCAGTACTTC	CASKESGGPHEQYF
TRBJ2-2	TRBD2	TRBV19	TGTGCCAGTAGTAAAATTGCTAGCGGGACTGGGGAGCTGTTTTTT	CASSKIASGTGELFF
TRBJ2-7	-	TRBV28	TGTGCCAGCAGTTTACTAGTAGCAGGGGAATACGAGCAGTACTTC	CASSLLVAGEYEQYF
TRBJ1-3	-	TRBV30	TGTGCCTGGAGTTCCCCGACAGTCCTGGGATTGGACTCTGGAAACACCATATATTTT	CAWSSPTVLGLDSGNTIYF
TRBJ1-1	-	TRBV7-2	TGTGCCAGCAGCTTAGCCCCCGGACAGAACACTGAAGCTTTCTTT	CASSLAPGQNTEAFF
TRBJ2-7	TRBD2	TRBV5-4	TGTGCCAGCAGCCTACCCTCCGTTAGCGGGACTTATTCGGAGCAGTACTTC	CASSLPSVSGTYSEQYF
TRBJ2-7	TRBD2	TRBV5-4	TGTGCCAGCAGCACCTGGACTAGTACCTCCTACGAGCAGTACTTC	CASSTWTSTSYEQYF
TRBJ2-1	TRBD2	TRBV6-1	TGTGCCAGCAGTGAGATGGGGATAAAGAGGGAGGGCAATGAGCAGTTCTTC	CASSEMGIKREGNEQFF
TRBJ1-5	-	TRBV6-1	TGTGCCAGCAGTCCCTGGGAGGGGGGAAATCAGCCCCAGCATTTT	CASSPWEGGNQPQHF
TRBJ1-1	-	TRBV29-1	TGCAGCGTTGCTCAGGCAAAGAACACTGAAGCTTTCTTT	CSVAQAKNTEAFF
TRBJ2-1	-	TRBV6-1	TGTGCCAGTTCACTAATAGGACTAGAGCAGTTCTTC	CASSLIGLEQFF
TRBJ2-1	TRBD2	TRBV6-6	TGTGCCAGCAGTTACGGGACTAGCAACAATGAGCAGTTCTTC	CASSYGTSNNEQFF
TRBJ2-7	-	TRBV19	TGTGCCAGTAGTGCCCGACTAGTTAGCTCCTACGAGCAGTACTTC	CASSARLVSSYEQYF
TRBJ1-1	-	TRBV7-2	TGTGCCAGCAGCTTAGCGAGGGGGGGCAGTGAAGCTTTCTTT	CASSLARGGSEAFF
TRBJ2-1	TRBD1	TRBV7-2	TGTGCCAGCAGCTTAGTAGCCGGGACAGGTTACAATGAGCAGTTCTTC	CASSLVAGTGYNEQFF
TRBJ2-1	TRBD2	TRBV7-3	TGTGCCAGCAGCCCCCTAGCGGGAATCAACAATGAGCAGTTCTTC	CASSPLAGINNEQFF
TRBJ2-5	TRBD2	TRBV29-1	TGCAGCGTTGACCTAGCGGGAGAGACCCAGTACTTC	CSVDLAGETQYF
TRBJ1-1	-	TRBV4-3	TGCGCCAGCAGCCACTCAGGGGTTTACAGTGAAGCTTTCTTT	CASSHSGVYSEAFF
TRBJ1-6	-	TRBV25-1	TGTGCCAGCAGTGCCAGAGCGCCTATTAATTCACCCCTCCACTTT	CASSARAPINSPLHF
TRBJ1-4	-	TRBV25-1	TGTGCCAGCAGTCCCACCGCGGGGTCCGAAAAACTGTTTTTT	CASSPTAGSEKLFF
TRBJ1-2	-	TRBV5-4	TGTGCCAGCAGCTCCCCGATGACAGTACTCTATGGCTACACCTTC	CASSSPMTVLYGYTF